This TCR beta chain was captured in a study of T cell responses to AZD1222 COVID-19 vaccine. Profiled with immunoSEQ multiplex PCR; TCRdb holds only in-frame clones, not every one. The table lists 40,000 to 50,000 clones, 65% to 85% of them singletons. This CDR3 is built from 13 residues. V trimming: 6 bases; J trimming: 3 bases; junction bases outside the gene matches: 3. CDR1 is LNHNV, CDR2 YYDKDF, per germline (reference sequence). This chain joins TRBV15 and TRBJ1-1, with 8 bases matching TRBD1. The clonotype was recovered from an adult who received the AZD1222 COVID-19 vaccine. The source material was peripheral blood, sampled 28 days after the second AZD1222 dose. The CDR3 sequence: CATSGQGHTEAFF. CDR3 DNA sequence: TGTGCCACCAGTGGACAGGGCCACACTGAAGCTTTCTTT.